The clone carrying this T cell receptor beta chain was counted only a few times. TCRdb keeps only in-frame clones here, not all; method: immunoSEQ multiplex PCR. Of 37,000 or so clones listed, about 80% are singletons. At baseline, cycle 4 day 1, and cycle 7 day 1, blood was sampled. The V and J ends lost 3 bases and 3 bases respectively, with 15 bases between them. This CDR3 contains 15 residues. Germline assignment: CDR1 SGDLS and CDR2 YYNGEE. This sample is part of a study of OX40 agonist ivuxolimab in advanced cancers. The clonotype was recovered from an adult with an advanced solid tumor such as melanoma, head and neck, liver or kidney cancer. This specimen was CD4+ or CD8+ T cells sorted from blood, taken in a trial of the OX40 agonist ivuxolimab. J is TRBJ2-5 and V is TRBV9; tentatively, D is TRBD1 or TRBD2 (5 bases each). The CDR3: CASSGGIFSEETQYF. CDR3 in DNA: TGTGCCAGCAGCGGGGGGATATTTTCGGAAGAGACCCAGTACTTC.